The entry that follows covers one T cell receptor (beta chain) sequence. Its antigen is still unknown. The data are from a study of T cells in localized non-small cell lung cancer. Using immunoSEQ multiplex PCR, the repertoire was profiled, and TCRdb retains in-frame clones only, with some absent. The sample has 18,000 or so clones; roughly 90% are singletons. Study observations and caveats: Turning up in adjacent lung were a median around 60 of the top 100 tumor clones. An association was observed between higher blood T cell density and longer overall survival. One tumor region alone was sequenced, and heterogeneity therefore remains possible. In uninvolved adjacent lung, T cell clonality reached its highest value, exceeding tumor.

CDR1 and CDR2 from the germline V gene are WNHNN and SYGVQD (reference sequence). The V gene lost 9 bases and the J gene lost 0 bases, with 24 bases spanning the gap. The CDR3 extends over 17 amino acids. The material was peripheral blood, obtained before any cancer treatment. This receptor was taken from a man between 40 and 69 years old with stage I lung adenocarcinoma. The V and J genes are TRBV10-1 and TRBJ2-7, with D tentatively TRBD2 (6 bases). In DNA form, the CDR3 reads TGCGCCAGGACGCTACCTCCGGAGGGGATTAGCTCCTACGAGCAGTACTTC. This translates into CARTLPPEGISSYEQYF.